This section outlines one TCR beta chain sequence together with its context. The CDR3 has 12 residues. Germline CDR1 and CDR2: SGHAT and FQNNGV. J was trimmed by 9 bases and V by 6 bases; bases with no gene match: 7. Method: immunoSEQ multiplex PCR; TCRdb's copy keeps in-frame clones and lacks some. The data show a few hundred thousand clones, around 86% seen once. The data were obtained in a study of blood T cell repertoires in COVID-19. Study-wide context: Nucleic acid was either cDNA or gDNA, and it came from T cells, B-cell-depleted T cells, or PBMCs.

The receptor comes from a woman between 45 and 60 years old who had recovered from COVID-19. V is TRBV11-2 and J is TRBJ1-1; 7 bases are a match to TRBD1. Source material: PBMCs or T cells enriched from blood (not recorded which). CDR3 sequence (DNA): TGTGCCAGCAGTCTCGGGACAGTCAAAGCTTTCTTT. Residues: CASSLGTVKAFF.